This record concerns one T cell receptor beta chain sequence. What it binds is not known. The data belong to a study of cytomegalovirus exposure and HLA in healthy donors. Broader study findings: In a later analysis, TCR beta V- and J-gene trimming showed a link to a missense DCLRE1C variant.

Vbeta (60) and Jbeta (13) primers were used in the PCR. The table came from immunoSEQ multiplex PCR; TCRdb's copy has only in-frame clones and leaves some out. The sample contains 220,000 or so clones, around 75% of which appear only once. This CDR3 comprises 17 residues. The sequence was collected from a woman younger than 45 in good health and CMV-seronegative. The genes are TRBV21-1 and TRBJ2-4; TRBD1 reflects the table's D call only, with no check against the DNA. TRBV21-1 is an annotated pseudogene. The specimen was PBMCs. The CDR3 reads CASSKWAGGLAKNIQYF. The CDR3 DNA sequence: TGTGCCAGCAGCAAATGGGCAGGGGGCTTAGCCAAAAACATTCAGTACTTC.